This entry is about one TCR beta chain. Its specific antigen is unknown. No much larger clone is present one base from it, and per-base qualities are unavailable. This entry is derived from a study of pediatric ulcerative colitis (dated 2019 in TCRdb). Looking at the study overall: Pancolitis was present in roughly seven ulcerative colitis patients and left-sided colitis in two, and histology consistent with ulcerative colitis was found in all of these patients. From nine newly diagnosed, treatment-naive pediatric ulcerative colitis patients and a few non-IBD control children, paired blood and rectal samples were collected. Using the Pediatric Ulcerative Colitis Activity Index, a couple of patients were classed as having mild disease, several as having moderate disease and three as having acute severe colitis. Summary of the overall study and its limitations: Rectal repertoire features separated controls, mild-moderate and acute severe colitis patients; acute severe colitis showed reduced rectal diversity due to clonal expansions. With only a handful of individuals, the healthy control group was small. Because the repertoires came from total lymphocyte DNA, rare subsets such as regulatory T cells may have patterns that are not reflected. For technical reasons, substantially fewer templates were yielded by the blood samples of two patients, and these blood samples were excluded from blood-rectal overlap analysis. A couple of rectal CDR3 clonotypes turned up in every ulcerative colitis patient but in none of the controls. Compared with controls, ulcerative colitis patients showed significantly higher autologous blood-rectal clonal overlap, a finding that suggests increased T cell trafficking to inflamed tissue.

Ulcerative colitis patients had received no immunosuppressive medication before the diagnostic colonoscopy. Blood was sampled at the same time as the colonoscopy. The Wizard kit (Promega) was used to extract genomic DNA from the blood and intestinal samples. From cysteine to phenylalanine, the CDR3 is 17 amino acids long. Only the CDR3 region is kept as DNA, spanning 51 bases read in frame from base 1. CDR1 and CDR2 (ENHRY, SYGVKD) derive from the germline V gene. From V the trimming removes 0 bases and from J it removes 3 bases, while the gene matches leave 7 bases of the junction unaccounted for. Rearranged CDR3 beta regions were amplified from genomic DNA with multiplex V and J primers using the immunoSEQ TRB Survey service. To keep sequencing depth equal across samples, survey-level depth of up to 500,000 reads per sample was applied. The libraries were purified and pooled, then sequenced using Illumina technology. Concerning the study's data processing: Productive clonality, sample overlap, pairwise scatters, CDR3 beta length, V/D/J gene usage and productiveness were assessed with immunoSEQ online tools. Calculated diversity was defined as the number of unique rearrangements divided by total templates times 100, and Shannon and Simpson indices were additionally computed. For principal component analysis, Z-score normalized data were analyzed with the R prcomp function and the ggbiplot package. Morisita's index was used to measure clonal overlap between blood and rectum within each subject. TCRdb mirrors the immuneACCESS table, restricted to in-frame sequences. Some clones are absent from its copies; in checked studies, under half trace to an unresolved V gene, and the reason for the others is unknown. V, J and clone size derive from that table, while D and trimming were established from the DNA sequence. Across this sample there are about 32,000 clones, with approximately 82% seen only once. The top ten hold 3.5% to 5% of the sample.

In this chain, TRBV10-3 is recombined with TRBJ2-3; 9 middle bases align to TRBD1. The sample consisted of blood. This TCR came from a boy aged 5-17 years with severe ulcerative colitis. The DNA sequence follows: TGTGCCATCAGTGAGTCAATGGGGACAGGGAGAACAGATACGCAGTATTTT. Translated, this gives CAISESMGTGRTDTQYF.